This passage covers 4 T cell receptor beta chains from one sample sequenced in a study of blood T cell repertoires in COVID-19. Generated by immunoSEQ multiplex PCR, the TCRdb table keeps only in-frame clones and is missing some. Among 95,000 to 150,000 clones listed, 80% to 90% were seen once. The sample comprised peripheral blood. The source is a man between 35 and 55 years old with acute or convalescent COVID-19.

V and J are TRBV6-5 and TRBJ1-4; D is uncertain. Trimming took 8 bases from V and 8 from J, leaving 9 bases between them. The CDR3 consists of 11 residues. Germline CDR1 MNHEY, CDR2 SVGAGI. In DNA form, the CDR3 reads TGTGCCAGCTGGGCGGGCGAAAAACTGTTTTTT. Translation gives CASWAGEKLFF.

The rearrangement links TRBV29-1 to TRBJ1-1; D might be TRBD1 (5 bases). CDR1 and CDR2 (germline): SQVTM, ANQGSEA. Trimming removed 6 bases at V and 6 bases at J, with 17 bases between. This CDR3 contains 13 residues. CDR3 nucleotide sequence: TGCAGCGTAGGGAGGGGTCACCGCGCTGAAGCTTTCTTT. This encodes CSVGRGHRAEAFF.

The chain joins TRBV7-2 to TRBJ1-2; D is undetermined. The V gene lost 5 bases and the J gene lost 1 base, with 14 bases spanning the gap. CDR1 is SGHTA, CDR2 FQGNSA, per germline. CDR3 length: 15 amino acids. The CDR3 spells CASSPPATINYGYTF. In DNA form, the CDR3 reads TGTGCCAGCAGCCCTCCCGCCACAATTAACTATGGCTACACCTTC.

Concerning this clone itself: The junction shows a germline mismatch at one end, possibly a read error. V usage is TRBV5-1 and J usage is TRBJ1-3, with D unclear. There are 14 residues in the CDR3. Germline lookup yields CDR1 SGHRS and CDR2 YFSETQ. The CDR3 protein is CASSLDGSGNTIYF. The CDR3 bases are TGCGCCAGCAGTTTGGACGGCTCTGGAAACACCATATATTTT.